The sequence of this TCR beta chain was determined in a study of shared clonotypes between healthy human individuals. A note on this clone: The antigen is unknown.

HIV-negative, healthy adults without recent acute infections or vaccinations were the donors. Only Caucasian adults living in Nashville, Tennessee made up the donor group. V shed 1 base, J shed 1 base, and the junction held 2 bases outside the gene matches. CDR3 length equals 15 residues. Per germline, CDR1 SGHVS and CDR2 FNYEAQ. Study-wide results and caveats: Larger richness was generally estimated for naive than memory subsets.

Deep level was the assay's run setting. Produced via immunoSEQ multiplex PCR; TCRdb's table is partial and in-frame only. The sample records more than 2 million clones, 90% to 95% being singletons. The J gene is TRBJ2-3, the V gene TRBV7-6; 7 bases fit TRBD1. The receptor's source is a man between 18 and 35 years old in good health. The sequenced sample consisted of naive CD4+ T cells sorted from blood. As to subset: CD45RA+ positively selected. The chain's CDR3 is CASSLVGTGTDTQYF. The CDR3 DNA reads TGTGCCAGCAGCTTAGTTGGGACAGGCACAGATACGCAGTATTTT.